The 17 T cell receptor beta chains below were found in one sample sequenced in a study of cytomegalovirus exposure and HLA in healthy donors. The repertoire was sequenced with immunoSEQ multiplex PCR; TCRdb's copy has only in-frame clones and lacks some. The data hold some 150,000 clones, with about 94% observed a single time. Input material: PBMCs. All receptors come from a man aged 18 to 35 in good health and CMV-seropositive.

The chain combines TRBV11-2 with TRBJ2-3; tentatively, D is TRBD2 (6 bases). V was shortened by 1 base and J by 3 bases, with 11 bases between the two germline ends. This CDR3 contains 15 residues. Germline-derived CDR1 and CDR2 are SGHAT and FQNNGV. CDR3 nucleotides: TGTGCCAGCAGCTTAGGACTAGTAGGTACAGATACGCAGTATTTT. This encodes CASSLGLVGTDTQYF.

The CDR3 loop reads CASSVARDSHTYEQYF. The CDR3 coding sequence is TGTGCCAGCAGCGTAGCGCGGGACTCACACACCTACGAGCAGTACTTC. V gene TRBV9 combines with J gene TRBJ2-7, with D maybe TRBD2 (6 bases). V lost 0 bases and J lost 2, with 15 bases in between. The CDR3 runs to 16 residues. CDR1 is SGDLS and CDR2 is YYNGEE in the germline V gene.

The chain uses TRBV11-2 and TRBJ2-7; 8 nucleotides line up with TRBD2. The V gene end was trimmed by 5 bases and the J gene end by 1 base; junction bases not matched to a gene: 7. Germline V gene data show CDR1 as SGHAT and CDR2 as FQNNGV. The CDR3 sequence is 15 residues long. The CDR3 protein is CASSPASGLSYEQYF. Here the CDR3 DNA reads TGTGCCAGCAGCCCGGCTAGCGGGCTTTCCTACGAGCAGTACTTC.

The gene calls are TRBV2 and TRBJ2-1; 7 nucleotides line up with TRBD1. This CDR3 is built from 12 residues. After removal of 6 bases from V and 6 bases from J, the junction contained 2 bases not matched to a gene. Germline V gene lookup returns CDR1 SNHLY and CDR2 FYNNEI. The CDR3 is CASRGQFNEQFF. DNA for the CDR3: TGTGCCAGCAGGGGACAGTTCAATGAGCAGTTCTTC.

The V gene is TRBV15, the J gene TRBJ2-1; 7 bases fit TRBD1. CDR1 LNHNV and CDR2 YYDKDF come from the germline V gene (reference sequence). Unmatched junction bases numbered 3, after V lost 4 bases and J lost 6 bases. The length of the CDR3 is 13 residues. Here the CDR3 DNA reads TGTGCCACCAGCAAAACAGGGGTCAATGAGCAGTTCTTC. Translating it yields CATSKTGVNEQFF.

CDR3 residues: CASSQGGGLRYNEQFF. The CDR3 bases are TGTGCCAGCAGTCAGGGGGGCGGACTACGCTACAATGAGCAGTTCTTC. This chain links TRBV11-3 with TRBJ2-1; D is perhaps TRBD1 (7 bases). Trimming removed 6 bases at V and 3 bases at J, with 18 bases between. This CDR3 is 16 amino acids long. Germline CDR1 reads SGHNT; CDR2 reads YENEEA.

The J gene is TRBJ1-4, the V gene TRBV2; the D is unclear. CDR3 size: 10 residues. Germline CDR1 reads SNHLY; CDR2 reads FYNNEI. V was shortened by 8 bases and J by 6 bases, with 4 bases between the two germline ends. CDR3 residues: CASSDEKLFF. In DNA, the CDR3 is TGTGCCAGCTCGGATGAAAAACTGTTTTTT.

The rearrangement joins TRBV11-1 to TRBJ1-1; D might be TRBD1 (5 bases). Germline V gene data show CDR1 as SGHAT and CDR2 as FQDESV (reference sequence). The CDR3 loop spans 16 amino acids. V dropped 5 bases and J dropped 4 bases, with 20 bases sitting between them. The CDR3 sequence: CASSPGLGGELTEAFF. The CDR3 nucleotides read TGTGCCAGCAGCCCCGGGTTGGGGGGGGAGCTCACTGAAGCTTTCTTT.

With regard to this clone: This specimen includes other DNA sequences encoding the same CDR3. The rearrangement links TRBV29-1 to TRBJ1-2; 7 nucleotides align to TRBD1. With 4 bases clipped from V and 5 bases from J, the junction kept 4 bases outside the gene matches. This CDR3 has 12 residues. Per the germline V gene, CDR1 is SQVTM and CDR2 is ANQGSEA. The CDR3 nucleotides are TGCAGCGTTGGACAGGGTAATTATGGCTACACCTTC. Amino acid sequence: CSVGQGNYGYTF.

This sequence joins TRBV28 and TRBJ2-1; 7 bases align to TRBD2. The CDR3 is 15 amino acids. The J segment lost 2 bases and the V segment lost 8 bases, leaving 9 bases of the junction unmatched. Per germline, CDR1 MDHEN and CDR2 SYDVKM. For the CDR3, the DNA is TGTGCCAGCGCCCTTGGGAGGGTTCCCTACAATGAGCAGTTCTTC. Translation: CASALGRVPYNEQFF.

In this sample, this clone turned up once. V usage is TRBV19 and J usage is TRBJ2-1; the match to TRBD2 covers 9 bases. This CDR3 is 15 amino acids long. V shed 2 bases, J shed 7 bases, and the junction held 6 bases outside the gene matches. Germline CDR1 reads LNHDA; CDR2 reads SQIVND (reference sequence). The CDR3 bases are TGTGCCAGTAGTATACGGGCAGCGGGGGGAAATGAGCAGTTCTTC. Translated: CASSIRAAGGNEQFF.

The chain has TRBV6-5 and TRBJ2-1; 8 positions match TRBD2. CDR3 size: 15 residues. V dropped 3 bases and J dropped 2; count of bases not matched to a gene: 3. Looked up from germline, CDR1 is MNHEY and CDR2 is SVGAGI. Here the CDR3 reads CASSYALAAYNEQFF. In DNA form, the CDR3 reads TGTGCCAGCAGTTATGCACTAGCGGCCTACAATGAGCAGTTCTTC.

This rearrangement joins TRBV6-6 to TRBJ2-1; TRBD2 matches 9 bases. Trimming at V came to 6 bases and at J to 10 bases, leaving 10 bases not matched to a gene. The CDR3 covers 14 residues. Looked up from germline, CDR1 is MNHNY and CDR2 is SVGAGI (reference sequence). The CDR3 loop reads CASRPGTSSSEQFF. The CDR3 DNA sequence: TGTGCCAGCAGACCCGGGACTAGCTCATCAGAGCAGTTCTTC.

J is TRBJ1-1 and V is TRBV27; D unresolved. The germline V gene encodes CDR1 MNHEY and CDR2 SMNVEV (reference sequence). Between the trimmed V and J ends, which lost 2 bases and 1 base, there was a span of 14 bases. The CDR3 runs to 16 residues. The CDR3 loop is CASSLAAPPGNTEAFF. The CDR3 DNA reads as TGTGCCAGCAGTTTAGCGGCACCTCCTGGGAACACTGAAGCTTTCTTT.

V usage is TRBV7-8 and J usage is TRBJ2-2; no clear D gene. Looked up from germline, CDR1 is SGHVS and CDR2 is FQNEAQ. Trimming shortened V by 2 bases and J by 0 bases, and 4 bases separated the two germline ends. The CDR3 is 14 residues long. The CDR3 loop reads CASSLTANTGELFF. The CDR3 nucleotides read TGTGCCAGCAGCTTAACAGCGAACACCGGGGAGCTGTTTTTT.

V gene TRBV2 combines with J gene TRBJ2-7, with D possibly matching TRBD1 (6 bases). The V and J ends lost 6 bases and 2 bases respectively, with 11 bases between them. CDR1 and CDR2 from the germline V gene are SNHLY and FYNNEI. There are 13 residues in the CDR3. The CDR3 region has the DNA TGTGCCAGCAGACAACAGGGCCCCTACGAGCAGTACTTC. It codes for CASRQQGPYEQYF.

The CDR3, as DNA: TGTGCCAGCAGTCCCGGGACTAGCGGGACAGATACGCAGTATTTT. As protein: CASSPGTSGTDTQYF. The chain recombines TRBV2 with TRBJ2-3; 12 positions match TRBD2. Looked up from germline, CDR1 is SNHLY and CDR2 is FYNNEI. This CDR3 has 15 residues. Trimming cost V 5 bases and J 3 bases; bases outside gene matches: 3.